Listed below are T cell receptor beta chains from one sample, sequenced in a study of T cell responses to AZD1222 COVID-19 vaccine. The data were produced by immunoSEQ multiplex PCR, yet TCRdb's version contains in-frame clones alone and is incomplete. In the table there are about 150,000 clones, roughly 90% of which are singletons. The sample here was peripheral blood, taken on day 0 of AZD1222 vaccination. Source of these receptors: an adult in good health. The CDR3 runs from the conserved cysteine through the conserved F or W. A D gene is named only where the DNA matches it firmly. Where a row states a size, it is once, few, many or the class of an expanded clone; other rows omit it.

J,V,size,D,DNA,CDR3
TRBJ2-3,TRBV18,-,TRBD2,TGTGCCACCCGGGAGGGAGCAGATACGCAGTATTTT,CATREGADTQYF
TRBJ2-7,TRBV7-9,-,-,TGTGCCAGCAGCCTCCATTCCTACGAGCAGTACTTC,CASSLHSYEQYF
TRBJ1-1,TRBV5-1,-,-,TGCGCCAGCAGCCCGGCGGCGAAAATGAACACTGAAGCTTTCTTT,CASSPAAKMNTEAFF
TRBJ1-1,TRBV3-1/TRBV3-2,-,-,TGTGCCAGCAGCCGACAGTTGAACACTGAAGCTTTCTTT,CASSRQLNTEAFF
TRBJ2-7,TRBV5-6,-,-,TGTGCCAGCAGCTTGCCGGGACGGCTCTACGAGCAGTACTTC,CASSLPGRLYEQYF
TRBJ1-3,TRBV5-1,-,TRBD1,TGCGCCAGCAGCACCAGACAGGGTCTAGGGGGAAACACCATATATTTT,CASSTRQGLGGNTIYF
TRBJ2-3,TRBV6-2/TRBV6-3,-,-,TGTGCCAGCAGTCTCCGGGACCCCACAGATACGCAGTATTTT,CASSLRDPTDTQYF
TRBJ1-1,TRBV5-6,-,TRBD1,TGTGCCAGCAGCTTCGACAGGGGGAACACTGAAGCTTTCTTT,CASSFDRGNTEAFF
TRBJ2-1,TRBV4-2,-,TRBD2,TGTGCCAGCAGCCAAGACGGGGGGGACTACAATGAGCAGTTCTTC,CASSQDGGDYNEQFF
TRBJ1-3,TRBV19,-,TRBD1,TGTGCCAGTACCAAGGGGACAGCGCTGTATTCTGGAAACACCATATATTTT,CASTKGTALYSGNTIYF
TRBJ1-3,TRBV29-1,-,-,TGCAGCGCCCGGGACAATGGGGAAAACACCATATATTTT,CSARDNGENTIYF
TRBJ1-1,TRBV30,-,-,TGTGCCTGGAGTCCGGGAAAGGGTGAAGCTTTCTTT,CAWSPGKGEAFF
TRBJ2-7,TRBV5-1,-,-,TGCGCCAGCAGCTCTATCCGGGACAAACCCTCCTACGAGCAGTACTTC,CASSSIRDKPSYEQYF
TRBJ1-1,TRBV29-1,-,TRBD1,TGCAGCGCCCAGCGGGCCGGGACAGGAATGAGGACTGAAGCTTTCTTT,CSAQRAGTGMRTEAFF
TRBJ1-3,TRBV7-2,-,-,TGTGCCAGCAGCTTAGGATTACTCTCTGGAAACACCATATATTTT,CASSLGLLSGNTIYF
TRBJ1-2,TRBV5-1,-,-,TGCGCCAGCAGCTTGAACGGCCGATCTACTCCGGGAAATGGCTACACCTTC,CASSLNGRSTPGNGYTF
TRBJ1-5,TRBV7-8,-,-,TGTGCCAGCAGCTTTCGAGAAGATAGCAATCAGCCCCAGCATTTT,CASSFREDSNQPQHF
TRBJ2-5,TRBV7-2,-,-,TGTGCCAGCAGTCTGGGGCACCAAGAGACCCAGTACTTC,CASSLGHQETQYF
TRBJ1-2,TRBV2,-,-,TGTGCCAGCAGTGAACTAACCTACTATGGCTACACCTTC,CASSELTYYGYTF
TRBJ1-2,TRBV6-5,-,-,TGTGCCAGCAGTTACGGGCTAAGAGGGCTGCGGGATGGCTACACCTTC,CASSYGLRGLRDGYTF
TRBJ1-1,TRBV5-4,-,-,TGTGCCAGCAGCCCCCAGCCTCTAAGTACTGAAGCTTTCTTT,CASSPQPLSTEAFF
TRBJ2-3,TRBV7-9,-,-,TGTGCGGGAGGCGAAACTGGCACAGATACGCAGTATTTT,CAGGETGTDTQYF
TRBJ1-1,TRBV7-9,once,-,TGTGCCAGCAGCACGGGACCTGTGAACACTGAAGCTTTCTTT,CASSTGPVNTEAFF
TRBJ1-2,TRBV30,-,TRBD1,TGTGCCTGGAGTACGACAGGGGGATCGGATGGCTACACCTTC,CAWSTTGGSDGYTF
TRBJ2-3,TRBV21-1,-,-,TGTGCCAGCAGCAAAGAGAGCGGTTCCGCAGATACGCAGTATTTT,CASSKESGSADTQYF
TRBJ1-1,TRBV20-1,-,-,TGCAGTCGGGCCCAAAGGACTGAAGCTTTCTTT,CSRAQRTEAFF
TRBJ1-2,TRBV2,-,TRBD1,TGTGCCAGCAGTGAACTGGGACAGGGGGCTATTGACTATGGCTACACCTTC,CASSELGQGAIDYGYTF
TRBJ2-1,TRBV20-1,-,-,TGCAGTGCGTCTGAGCAGTTCTTC,CSASEQFF
TRBJ2-5,TRBV5-1,-,TRBD1,TGCGCCAGCAGCTTAAGCCGGGACAGGGGGCAAGAGACCCAGTACTTC,CASSLSRDRGQETQYF
TRBJ1-6,TRBV28,-,-,TGTGCCTTGCAAAAAGGGGGTTATAATTCACCCCTCCACTTT,CALQKGGYNSPLHF
TRBJ1-1,TRBV10-2,-,-,TGCGCCAGCAGTGAGTCGAACAAACTTGAAGCTTTCTTT,CASSESNKLEAFF
TRBJ2-5,TRBV5-1,-,-,TGCGCCAGCAGCTTGGCCCGCACGGCTTCCATCGAGACCCAGTACTTC,CASSLARTASIETQYF
TRBJ2-7,TRBV27,-,-,TGTGCCAGCAGTTTCACGGGTTTCTCCTACGAGCAGTACTTC,CASSFTGFSYEQYF
TRBJ1-1,TRBV30,-,TRBD1,TGTGCTCGGGACAGAGTGAACACTGAAGCTTTCTTT,CARDRVNTEAFF
TRBJ2-1,TRBV6-5,once,-,TGTGCCAGCAGTTACTGGGTGGGCCGTTACAATGAGCAGTTCTTC,CASSYWVGRYNEQFF
TRBJ1-6,TRBV19,-,-,TGTGCCAGTAGTGGGTCCTCGACATTACGCGGTTCACCCCTCCACTTT,CASSGSSTLRGSPLHF
TRBJ2-7,TRBV28,-,TRBD1,TGTGCCAGCAGTTTACAAGGACAGGGGGCCCACGAGCAGTACTTC,CASSLQGQGAHEQYF
TRBJ1-3,TRBV5-6,-,-,TGTGCCAGCAGCCTTGCGGGGGTAGGGCCCTCTGGAAACACCATATATTTT,CASSLAGVGPSGNTIYF
TRBJ1-5,TRBV11-2,-,-,TGTGCCAGCAGCCCCCAGGCAGGACCGAATCAGCCCCAGCATTTT,CASSPQAGPNQPQHF
TRBJ2-7,TRBV10-2,-,-,TGCGCCAGCAGTGAGTCTAAGGGGACGGTTGGGCAGTACTTC,CASSESKGTVGQYF
TRBJ1-4,TRBV7-9,-,-,TGTGCCAGCATCCTAGGGGGGGCTAATGAAAAACTGTTTTTT,CASILGGANEKLFF